This T cell receptor (beta chain) appears in the sequencing data of a study of control samples from healthy donors and cancer patients. Trimming shortened V by 6 bases and J by 0 bases, and 8 bases separated the two germline ends. The germline CDR1 and CDR2 sequences are MNHEY and SVGAGI. The CDR3 has 14 residues. Here immunoSEQ multiplex PCR was the method, and the copy in TCRdb shows in-frame clones only, minus some. This sample has about 100,000 clones, with about nine tenths found just once. The V gene is TRBV6-5, the J gene TRBJ1-4, with TRBD1 as a possible D gene (5 bases). The sample consisted of blood. This clonotype was sampled from a human donor in good health. The donor label of this sample is uncertain. CDR3 residues: CASRKGTTNEKLFF. The DNA for the CDR3 is TGTGCCAGCAGAAAGGGGACAACTAATGAAAAACTGTTTTTT.